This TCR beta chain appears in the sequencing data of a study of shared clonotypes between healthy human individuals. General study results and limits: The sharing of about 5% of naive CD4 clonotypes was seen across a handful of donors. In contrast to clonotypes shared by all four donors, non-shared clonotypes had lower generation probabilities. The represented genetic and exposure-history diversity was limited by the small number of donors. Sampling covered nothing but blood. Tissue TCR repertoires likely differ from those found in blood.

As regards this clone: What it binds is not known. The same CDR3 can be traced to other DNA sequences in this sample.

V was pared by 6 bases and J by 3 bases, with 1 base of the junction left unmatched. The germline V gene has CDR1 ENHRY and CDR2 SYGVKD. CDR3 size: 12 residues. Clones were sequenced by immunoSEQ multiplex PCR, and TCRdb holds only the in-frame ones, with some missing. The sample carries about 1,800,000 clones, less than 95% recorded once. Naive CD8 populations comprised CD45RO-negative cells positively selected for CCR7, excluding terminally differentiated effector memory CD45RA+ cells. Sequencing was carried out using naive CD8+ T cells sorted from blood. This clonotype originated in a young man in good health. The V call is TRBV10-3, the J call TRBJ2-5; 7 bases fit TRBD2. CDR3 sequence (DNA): TGTGCCATCAGCCGGGAGGAAGAGACCCAGTACTTC. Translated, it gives CAISREEETQYF.